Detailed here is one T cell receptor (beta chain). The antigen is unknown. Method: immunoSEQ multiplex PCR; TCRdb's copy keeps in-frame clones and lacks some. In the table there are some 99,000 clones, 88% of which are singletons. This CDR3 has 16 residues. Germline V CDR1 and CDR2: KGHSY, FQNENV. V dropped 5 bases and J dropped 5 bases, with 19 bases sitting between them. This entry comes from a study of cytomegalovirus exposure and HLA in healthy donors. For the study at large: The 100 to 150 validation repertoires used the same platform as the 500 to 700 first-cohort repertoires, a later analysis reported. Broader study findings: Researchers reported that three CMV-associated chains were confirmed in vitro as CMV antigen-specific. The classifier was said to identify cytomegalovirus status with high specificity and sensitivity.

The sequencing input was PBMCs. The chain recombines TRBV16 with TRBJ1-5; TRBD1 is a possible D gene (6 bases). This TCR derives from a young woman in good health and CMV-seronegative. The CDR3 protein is CASSGADRPGDQPQHF. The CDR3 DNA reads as TGTGCCAGCAGCGGAGCAGACAGGCCCGGGGATCAGCCCCAGCATTTT.